This TCR beta chain originates from a study of cytomegalovirus exposure and HLA in healthy donors. Whole-study context: Out of 180 million or so T cells, an earlier analysis found roughly 100 million unique TCR beta sequences in total. Study-level findings and limits: Rates of TCR association differed by HLA locus in a later analysis, with DRB1 highest and HLA-C lowest. Accurate prediction of HLA-A and HLA-B alleles (for most subjects) was reportedly achieved from TCR beta sequences.

At sampling all donors were nominally healthy, likely with unrecorded immune exposures. Germline V gene data show CDR1 as LGHNA and CDR2 as YSLEER. The germline V and J ends were trimmed by 0 bases and 1 base, with 9 bases remaining between them. The CDR3 is made up of 15 amino acids. The study ran its PCR with 60 Vbeta and 13 Jbeta primers. The repertoire was sequenced with immunoSEQ multiplex PCR; TCRdb's copy has only in-frame clones and lacks some. The listing contains approximately 140,000 clones. Points on this clone: As yet, its antigen is unknown.

The receptor comes from a woman aged 18-30 years in good health and CMV-seronegative. What was sequenced was PBMCs. The chain is built from TRBV4-3 and TRBJ1-1; D unresolved. CDR3 protein: CASSQEGRQNTEAFF. The CDR3 coding sequence is TGCGCCAGCAGCCAAGAGGGGAGGCAGAACACTGAAGCTTTCTTT.